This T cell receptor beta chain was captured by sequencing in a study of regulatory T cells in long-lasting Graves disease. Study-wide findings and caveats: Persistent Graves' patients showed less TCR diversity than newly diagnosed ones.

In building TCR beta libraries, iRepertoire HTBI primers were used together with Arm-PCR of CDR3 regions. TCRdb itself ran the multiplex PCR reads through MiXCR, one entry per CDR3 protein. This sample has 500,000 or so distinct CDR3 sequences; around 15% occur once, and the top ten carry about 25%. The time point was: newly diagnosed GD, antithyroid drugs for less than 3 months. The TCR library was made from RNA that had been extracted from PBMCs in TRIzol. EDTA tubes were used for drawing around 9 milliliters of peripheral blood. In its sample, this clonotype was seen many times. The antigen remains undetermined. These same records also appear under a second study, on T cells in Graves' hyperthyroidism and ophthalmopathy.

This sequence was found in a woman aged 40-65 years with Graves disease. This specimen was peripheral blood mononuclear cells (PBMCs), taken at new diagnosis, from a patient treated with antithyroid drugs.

The CDR3 is CASSLHPGQGDGYTF. The CDR3 nucleotides read TGTGCCAGCAGCCTCCACCCGGGACAGGGGGATGGCTACACCTTC. The chain joins TRBV3-1 to TRBJ1-2, with TRBD1 matching 11 bases. The V and J ends lost 4 bases and 6 bases, in that order; junction bases with no gene match: 7. The CDR3 totals 15 residues. Germline V lookup: CDR1 LGHDT, CDR2 YNNKEL (reference sequence). Full variable domain (missing parts from reference TRBV3-1 and TRBJ1-2): DTAVSQTPKYLVTQMGNDKSIKCEQNLGHDTMYWYKQDSKKFLKIMFSYNNKELIINETVPNRFSPKSPDKAHLNLHINSLELGDSAVYFCASSLHPGQGDGYTFGSGTRLTVV.